The 11 T cell receptor beta chains in this list originate from one sample, sequenced in a study of cytomegalovirus exposure and HLA in healthy donors. Primers: 60 Vbeta forward and 13 Jbeta reverse. Assay used: immunoSEQ multiplex PCR; TCRdb lists only in-frame clones, some missing. Of around 140,000 clones listed, around 80% are singletons. Sequencing was performed on PBMCs. Receptor source: a man aged 50-60 years in good health and CMV-seronegative.

The chain is built from TRBV6-6 and TRBJ2-1; D may be TRBD2 (6 bases). Trimming removed 10 bases at V and 7 bases at J, with 11 bases between. Germline CDR1 and CDR2: MNHNY and SVGAGI (reference sequence). The CDR3 sequence is 11 residues long. CDR3 bases: TGTGCCACGTCCGGGGGAAATGAGCAGTTCTTC. Translation: CATSGGNEQFF.

The chain combines TRBV2 with TRBJ2-7; 7 bases align to TRBD2. Trimming at V came to 7 bases and at J to 2 bases, leaving 5 bases not matched to a gene. The CDR3 is 13 amino acids. Germline V lookup: CDR1 SNHLY, CDR2 FYNNEI. DNA for the CDR3: TGTGCCAGCAATCGGGGGGAAACCTACGAGCAGTACTTC. Protein sequence: CASNRGETYEQYF.

The J gene is TRBJ2-3, the V gene TRBV4-1; 10 bases match TRBD2. Per the germline V gene, CDR1 is MGHRA and CDR2 is YSYEKL. Germline trimming cut 4 bases from V and 2 bases from J; bases unmatched to any gene: 12. CDR3 length: 18 residues. The CDR3 reads CASSPSESSGSPTDTQYF. The CDR3 region has the DNA TGCGCCAGCAGCCCTTCGGAGTCTAGCGGGAGTCCCACAGATACGCAGTATTTT.

The chain employs TRBV28 and TRBJ1-2, with D possibly matching TRBD1 (6 bases). V dropped 4 bases and J dropped 0 bases, with 15 bases sitting between them. The CDR3 has 16 amino acids. CDR1 is MDHEN and CDR2 is SYDVKM in the germline V gene. As DNA, the CDR3 is TGTGCCAGCAGTTCGGGGGGCAGCCCTACTAACTATGGCTACACCTTC. This translates into CASSSGGSPTNYGYTF.

V gene TRBV9 combines with J gene TRBJ2-1; 7 bases fit TRBD1. J lost 3 bases, V lost 3 bases, and 6 bases had no gene match. Germline-derived CDR1 and CDR2 are SGDLS and YYNGEE. There are 15 residues in the CDR3. CDR3 DNA: TGTGCCAGCAGCGGATCCGGGACAGTCTACAATGAGCAGTTCTTC. Amino acid sequence: CASSGSGTVYNEQFF.

This chain connects TRBV6-5 to TRBJ2-7; no clear D. From germline, CDR1 is MNHEY and CDR2 SVGAGI. The V gene lost 0 bases and the J gene lost 7 bases, with 13 bases spanning the gap. This CDR3 comprises 14 residues. The CDR3 bases are TGTGCCAGCAGTTACTCTGCCGCCCCTCGGGAGCAGTACTTC. Protein sequence: CASSYSAAPREQYF.

This clone was seen a few times. V and J are TRBV12-5 and TRBJ2-2; D remains ambiguous. V was clipped by 1 base and J by 2 bases, with 5 bases between them. Germline-derived CDR1 and CDR2 are LGHNT and FRNRAP. The CDR3 contains 14 residues. CDR3 protein: CASGLGSNTGELFF. The CDR3 DNA is TGTGCTAGTGGTTTGGGTAGTAACACCGGGGAGCTGTTTTTT.

This chain uses TRBV7-9 with TRBJ2-2; TRBD1 aligns across 7 bases. Germline V gives CDR1 SEHNR, CDR2 FQNEAQ (reference sequence). V shed 5 bases and J 8 bases; nucleotides not matched to a gene: 8. CDR3 length: 14 residues. The DNA for the CDR3 is TGTGCCAGCAGCCTCCTGGGGACAGCGGGGGAGCTGTTTTTT. Translating it yields CASSLLGTAGELFF.

V usage is TRBV2 and J usage is TRBJ1-1; TRBD1 aligns across 7 bases. The J segment lost 4 bases and the V segment lost 4 bases, leaving 12 bases of the junction unmatched. The germline V gene has CDR1 SNHLY and CDR2 FYNNEI. The CDR3 is 16 amino acids. The CDR3 nucleotides read TGTGCCAGCAGTGTCGAGGGGGCCTCCCGGGGCACTGAAGCTTTCTTT. Translation gives CASSVEGASRGTEAFF.

The chain employs TRBV2 and TRBJ1-2; tentatively, D is TRBD1 (6 bases). This CDR3 spans 17 amino acids. The germline V gene has CDR1 SNHLY and CDR2 FYNNEI. Trimming removed 4 bases from V and 1 base from J, with 19 bases in between. The CDR3 nucleotides are TGTGCCAGCAGTGTTCCGCGACAGGCTTCCCGTAACTATGGCTACACCTTC. Translating it yields CASSVPRQASRNYGYTF.

This chain joins TRBV9 and TRBJ1-1, with D unresolved. Germline V lookup: CDR1 SGDLS, CDR2 YYNGEE. CDR3 length: 15 residues. With 0 bases removed from V and 0 bases from J, the gap between germline ends came to 9 bases. The CDR3 sequence is CASSVGGSMNTEAFF. DNA for the CDR3: TGTGCCAGCAGCGTAGGCGGCTCCATGAACACTGAAGCTTTCTTT.